The source of this T cell receptor beta chain is a study of cytomegalovirus exposure and HLA in healthy donors. General observations from the study: The investigators catalogued some 160 TCR beta chains as cytomegalovirus-associated. The CMV antigen specificity of a few CMV-associated chains was confirmed through in vitro analysis.

The PCR employed 60 Vbeta primers together with 13 Jbeta primers. TCRdb keeps only in-frame clones here, not all; method: immunoSEQ multiplex PCR. The sample lists 100,000 to 150,000 clones; 70% to 90% were seen once. CDR3 length: 13 amino acids. The junction had 2 bases not matched to a gene; V was cut back by 5 bases and J by 4 bases. Germline lookup yields CDR1 SGHTA and CDR2 FQGNSA. A word on this clone: Its antigen remains unknown.

This clonotype was obtained from a boy between 10 and 17 years old in good health and CMV-seronegative. Material for sequencing was PBMCs. The J gene is TRBJ1-5, the V gene TRBV7-2; 7 positions match TRBD1. The CDR3 sequence: CASSQTGNQPQHF. CDR3 sequence (DNA): TGTGCCAGCAGCCAGACAGGGAATCAGCCCCAGCATTTT.